This passage covers 28 T cell receptor beta chains from one sample sequenced in a study of identical twins. TCRdb re-analysed the 5' RACE reads in MiXCR, keeping a single row per CDR3 protein. The sample has about 890,000 distinct CDR3 sequences; around an eighth are singletons. The same data also contributed to another study, on yellow fever vaccine responses in identical twins.

The sample comprised PBMCs. The source of these receptors is a woman aged 18-30 years in good health.

CDR3 sequence: CASSRGQGAFDGYTF. CDR3 bases: TGTGCCAGCAGCCGGGGACAGGGGGCGTTTGATGGCTACACCTTC. V usage is TRBV5-5 and J usage is TRBJ1-2; 12 nucleotides agree with TRBD1. CDR1 SGHKS and CDR2 YYEKEE come from the germline V gene (reference sequence). V lost 4 bases and J lost 6; bases outside the gene matches: 7. This CDR3 comprises 15 residues.

This clonotype showed up just a few times. The chain employs TRBV5-1 and TRBJ1-1; no definite D call. V lost 4 bases, J lost 6 bases, and 22 bases lay in between. The CDR3 runs to 16 residues. In germline, CDR1 is SGHRS, CDR2 YFSETQ. CDR3 loop: CASSVDLQLSLAEAFF. The CDR3 DNA reads as TGCGCCAGCAGCGTGGACTTACAGCTCTCACTGGCTGAAGCTTTCTTT.

The chain joins TRBV5-5 to TRBJ2-1; no definite D call. Looked up from germline, CDR1 is SGHKS and CDR2 is YYEKEE (reference sequence). Trimming pared 0 bases from V and 8 bases from J, leaving 18 bases between. The CDR3 has 16 amino acids. The CDR3 spells CASSLVEFPITYEQFF. For the CDR3, the DNA is TGTGCCAGCAGCTTGGTAGAATTCCCCATCACATATGAGCAGTTCTTC.

The chain uses TRBV20-1 and TRBJ2-5, with D possibly being TRBD2 (5 bases). CDR3 length: 12 amino acids. Germline assignment: CDR1 DFQATT and CDR2 SNEGSKA (reference sequence). V lost 3 bases to trimming and J lost 5 bases, with 10 bases between them. The CDR3 spells CSASAWEETQYF. CDR3 sequence (DNA): TGCAGTGCTAGCGCATGGGAGGAGACCCAGTACTTC.

There are a few counts of this clonotype. This chain links TRBV28 with TRBJ2-5, with D unresolved. Germline lookup yields CDR1 MDHEN and CDR2 SYDVKM. V shed 5 bases and J shed 5 bases, with 21 bases lying between them. The length of the CDR3 is 16 residues. The DNA for the CDR3 is TGTGCCAGCAGTCCGCCCCCCTCGACGGCCCGGGAGACCCAGTACTTC. The encoded protein is CASSPPPSTARETQYF.

This clonotype came up a few times. For the CDR3, the DNA is TGTGCCAGCACGACGGGTGCCTACAATGAGCAGTTCTTC. Its protein is CASTTGAYNEQFF. The chain recombines TRBV12-3 or TRBV12-4 with TRBJ2-1; no clear D gene. V was trimmed by 7 bases and J by 2 bases, leaving 9 bases between them. This CDR3 spans 13 amino acids.

This chain joins TRBV28 and TRBJ2-2; TRBD1 might be the D (6 bases). Germline assignment: CDR1 MDHEN and CDR2 SYDVKM. CDR3 length: 12 residues. V shed 11 bases and J shed 6 bases, with 13 bases lying between them. The CDR3 sequence is CALGAPAGELFF. CDR3 nucleotide sequence: TGTGCCCTGGGGGCGCCCGCCGGGGAGCTGTTTTTT.

This clonotype was seen a few times. This rearrangement joins TRBV18 to TRBJ2-4, with TRBD1 matching 7 bases. This CDR3 region has 17 residues. CDR1 and CDR2 (germline): KGHSH, LQKENI. The V gene end was trimmed by 8 bases and the J gene end by 0 bases; junction bases not matched to a gene: 13. The CDR3 loop reads CASAMGQNVLAKNIQYF. Here the CDR3 DNA reads TGTGCCAGCGCAATGGGACAGAACGTTCTAGCCAAAAACATTCAGTACTTC.

This clonotype has ten or more counts. V is TRBV11-1 and J is TRBJ2-1, with D perhaps TRBD1 or TRBD2 (6 bases each). This CDR3 has 19 amino acids. Trimming shortened V by 6 bases and J by 3 bases, and 27 bases separated the two germline ends. Germline-derived CDR1 and CDR2 are SGHAT and FQDESV (reference sequence). The CDR3 DNA follows: TGTGCCAGCAGTTCCCCGGGGGCGATAGCGGCAGGGCTCTACAATGAGCAGTTCTTC. This codes for CASSSPGAIAAGLYNEQFF.

This clonotype was seen more than once but under ten times. The chain's CDR3 is CASSLAYTPYAFF. The DNA for the CDR3 is TGTGCCAGCAGTCTCGCCTATACACCCTACGCTTTCTTT. The chain recombines TRBV12-3 or TRBV12-4 with TRBJ1-1; no firm D call. The V gene lost 5 bases and the J gene lost 11 bases, with 18 bases spanning the gap. The CDR3 covers 13 residues.

The rearrangement links TRBV12-3 or TRBV12-4 to TRBJ2-1; D possibly corresponds to TRBD1 (5 bases). V shed 1 base and J shed 8 bases, with 15 bases lying between them. The CDR3 is made up of 15 amino acids. The CDR3 loop is CASSLVAGQSDEQFF. CDR3 sequence (DNA): TGTGCCAGCAGTTTAGTGGCAGGGCAGTCAGATGAGCAGTTCTTC.

This clonotype occurred a few times. The chain has TRBV20-1 and TRBJ2-1; D may correspond to TRBD1 or TRBD2 (5 bases each). Germline-derived CDR1 and CDR2 are DFQATT and SNEGSKA (reference sequence). This CDR3 is built from 13 residues. V was clipped by 6 bases and J by 7 bases, with 16 bases between them. CDR3 in amino acids: CSALGVTENEQFF. The CDR3 region has the DNA TGCAGTGCCTTGGGGGTAACGGAAAATGAGCAGTTCTTC.

The V call is TRBV7-8, the J call TRBJ2-2; 12 bases are a match to TRBD2. The V gene end was trimmed by 5 bases and the J gene end by 6 bases; junction bases not matched to a gene: 10. The length of the CDR3 is 17 residues. Looked up from germline, CDR1 is SGHVS and CDR2 is FQNEAQ. CDR3 bases: TGTGCCAGCAGCCCGTTGGGGACTAGCGGGCGGGCCGGGGAGCTGTTTTTT. Translating gives CASSPLGTSGRAGELFF.

The table lists this clonotype with a few counts. This rearrangement joins TRBV29-1 to TRBJ2-7; 13 bases align to TRBD2. CDR3 size: 15 residues. The V gene end was trimmed by 0 bases and the J gene end by 2 bases; junction bases not matched to a gene: 1. The germline CDR1 and CDR2 sequences are SQVTM and ANQGSEA. The CDR3 is CSVEEGLAGPYEQYF. CDR3 bases: TGCAGCGTTGAAGAGGGACTAGCGGGGCCCTACGAGCAGTACTTC.

This clonotype was found many times. The chain has TRBV28 and TRBJ2-6; D ambiguous. Germline loops: CDR1 MDHEN, CDR2 SYDVKM. V was pared by 7 bases and J by 0 bases, with 13 bases between. The CDR3 runs 16 residues. CDR3 protein: CASNKLVASGANVLTF. CDR3 bases: TGTGCCAGCAACAAGCTAGTGGCCTCTGGGGCCAACGTCCTGACTTTC.

The chain joins TRBV12-5 to TRBJ2-1, with TRBD2 identical over 7 bases. CDR1 is LGHNT, CDR2 FRNRAP, per germline. This CDR3 contains 18 residues. Losses at the gene ends were 7 bases for V and 4 bases for J; bases not matched to a gene: 19. DNA for the CDR3: TGTGCTAGTGCAGGGTCCCACCGTGGCGGGAGCTCATACAATGAGCAGTTCTTC. Its translation is CASAGSHRGGSSYNEQFF.

The chain combines TRBV5-5 with TRBJ2-5, with D perhaps matching TRBD1 or TRBD2 (5 bases each). CDR1 and CDR2 (germline): SGHKS, YYEKEE (reference sequence). Deletions cut 0 bases from V and 5 bases from J, with 8 bases between. This CDR3 is 13 amino acids long. CDR3 in amino acids: CASSLVEGETQYF. In DNA, the CDR3 is TGTGCCAGCAGCTTGGTAGAGGGGGAGACCCAGTACTTC.

This chain joins TRBV7-9 and TRBJ1-2; 10 bases align to TRBD1. Germline V lookup: CDR1 SEHNR, CDR2 FQNEAQ (reference sequence). The CDR3 runs 15 residues. The trim removed 0 bases at V and 3 bases at J, leaving 1 base unmatched. CDR3 residues: CASSLAGQGYYGYTF. DNA of the CDR3: TGTGCCAGCAGCTTAGCGGGACAGGGGTACTATGGCTACACCTTC.

The sample holds a few counts of this clonotype. The rearrangement joins TRBV11-2 to TRBJ2-1, with D unresolved. Germline values: CDR1 SGHAT, CDR2 FQNNGV. This CDR3 has 12 residues. V was clipped by 2 bases and J by 8 bases, with 7 bases between them. The CDR3 DNA reads TGTGCCAGCAGCTTAAATGGGGATGAGCAGTTCTTC. It translates to CASSLNGDEQFF.

This clonotype has more than one count but fewer than ten. The CDR3 nucleotides are TGTGCCATCAGTGAAGGTAGCGGGGCGAACAATGAGCAGTTCTTC. Its protein product is CAISEGSGANNEQFF. The V gene is TRBV10-3, the J gene TRBJ2-1; 8 nucleotides match TRBD2. The germline V gene has CDR1 ENHRY and CDR2 SYGVKD. There are 15 residues in the CDR3. Trimming took 3 bases from V and 5 from J; bases not matched to a gene: 6.

This chain links TRBV5-6 with TRBJ2-5, with a possible D match to TRBD1 (5 bases). CDR1 SGHDT and CDR2 YYEEEE come from the germline V gene. CDR3 length: 15 residues. The V end was cut by 4 bases, the J end by 2 bases, with 15 bases between. The CDR3 protein is CASSALGHQQETQYF. Written as DNA, the CDR3 is TGTGCCAGCAGCGCTCTGGGGCACCAACAAGAGACCCAGTACTTC.

The genes are TRBV29-1 and TRBJ1-1; no firm D call. CDR1 and CDR2 from the germline V gene are SQVTM and ANQGSEA. The CDR3 loop spans 13 amino acids. V lost 3 bases and J 5 bases, leaving 13 bases between the germline ends. CDR3 region: CSVEIGGRTEAFF. The CDR3 bases are TGCAGCGTTGAGATTGGAGGTCGGACTGAAGCTTTCTTT.

The rearrangement links TRBV6-1 to TRBJ1-2; tentative D call: TRBD1 (6 bases). The CDR3 has 16 residues. Per the germline V gene, CDR1 is MNHNS and CDR2 is SASEGT. Trimming stripped 7 bases from V and 7 bases from J, with 25 bases between. CDR3 amino acids: CASKGTSAGIEAGYTF. The CDR3 DNA is TGTGCCAGCAAAGGGACATCGGCGGGTATAGAGGCTGGCTACACCTTC.

This chain links TRBV28 with TRBJ2-7, with 14 nucleotides matching TRBD2. The CDR3 is 17 amino acids. The V and J ends lost 5 bases and 3 bases, in that order; junction bases with no gene match: 9. In germline, CDR1 is MDHEN, CDR2 SYDVKM. In nucleotides, the CDR3 is TGTGCCAGCAGTCGCGGACTAGCGGGAGGCCTTTACTACGAGCAGTACTTC. Encoded protein: CASSRGLAGGLYYEQYF.

The gene calls are TRBV10-3 and TRBJ2-5, with no clear D. The CDR3 totals 10 residues. Per germline, CDR1 ENHRY and CDR2 SYGVKD. V dropped 3 bases and J dropped 4 bases, with 0 bases sitting between them. CDR3 in amino acids: CAISEETQYF. CDR3 DNA sequence: TGTGCCATCAGTGAAGAGACCCAGTACTTC.

This chain uses TRBV6-1 with TRBJ2-7, with D maybe TRBD1 (6 bases). The V gene lost 2 bases and the J gene lost 5 bases, with 13 bases spanning the gap. Looked up from germline, CDR1 is MNHNS and CDR2 is SASEGT. CDR3 length equals 14 residues. CDR3 bases: TGTGCCAGCAGTGAATTGGGCAGGGGAAACGAGCAGTACGTC. This encodes CASSELGRGNEQYV.

This clonotype showed up many times. The chain combines TRBV12-3 or TRBV12-4 with TRBJ2-3; a weak D match, TRBD2 (6 bases). The CDR3 spans 16 residues. V dropped 3 bases and J dropped 2 bases, with 15 bases sitting between them. The CDR3 coding sequence is TGTGCCAGCAGTTTTCGAGTATGGGGGGACACAGATACGCAGTATTTT. It encodes CASSFRVWGDTDTQYF.

V gene TRBV7-6 combines with J gene TRBJ2-5, with 13 bases matching TRBD2. J gave up 5 bases and V 0 bases, and 3 bases lay outside the gene matches. This CDR3 comprises 16 residues. Germline V CDR1 and CDR2: SGHVS, FNYEAQ. CDR3 bases: TGTGCCAGCAGCTTAGCCGGGACTAGCGGGGCGGAGACCCAGTACTTC. Translation gives CASSLAGTSGAETQYF.